The 12 T cell receptor beta chains listed next were all sequenced from one sample in a study of shared clonotypes between healthy human individuals. As defined, naive CD8 cells were CD45RO-negative and positively selected for CCR7, with terminally differentiated effector memory CD45RA+ cells excluded. Some clones are missing from TCRdb's copy, which holds only in-frame ones; the method was immunoSEQ multiplex PCR. The sample records millions of clones, over 85% being singletons. Material for sequencing was naive CD8+ T cells sorted from blood. The receptors here all came from a young man in good health.

The count of this clone is one. This chain links TRBV19 with TRBJ1-1, with a possible D match to TRBD1 (5 bases). CDR1 and CDR2 from the germline V gene are LNHDA and SQIVND (reference sequence). V was shortened by 3 bases and J by 0 bases, with 8 bases between the two germline ends. This CDR3 spans 14 amino acids. The DNA of the CDR3 is TGTGCCAGTAGTATCTACAGGATGAACACTGAAGCTTTCTTT. Amino acid sequence: CASSIYRMNTEAFF.

The genes are TRBV7-9 and TRBJ2-5; a possible D gene is TRBD2 (5 bases). With 0 bases removed from V and 0 bases from J, the gap between germline ends came to 14 bases. This CDR3 is built from 17 residues. Per germline, CDR1 SEHNR and CDR2 FQNEAQ (reference sequence). CDR3 in DNA: TGTGCCAGCAGCTTAGCGCGATGGGGAGCGAACCAAGAGACCCAGTACTTC. This gives the protein CASSLARWGANQETQYF.

This chain joins TRBV4-3 and TRBJ2-2; D not resolved. CDR3 length: 16 amino acids. The V end lost 1 base, the J end lost 0 bases, and 9 bases lay between the germline ends. CDR1 is LGHNA and CDR2 is YSLEER in the germline V gene. This CDR3 is CASSQGQYPNTGELFF. In nucleotides, the CDR3 is TGCGCCAGCAGCCAAGGGCAGTATCCGAACACCGGGGAGCTGTTTTTT.

V gene TRBV4-1 combines with J gene TRBJ2-3, with D unclear. V was clipped by 0 bases and J by 5 bases, with 9 bases between them. Germline V gives CDR1 MGHRA, CDR2 YSYEKL. CDR3 length: 14 residues. CDR3 sequence: CASSQENWEDTQYF. In DNA, the CDR3 is TGCGCCAGCAGCCAAGAAAACTGGGAAGATACGCAGTATTTT.

As DNA, the CDR3 is TGTGCCAGCAGTGCCCCGGCTAGCGGGGGATACGAGCAGTACTTC. It codes for CASSAPASGGYEQYF. The chain uses TRBV6-1 and TRBJ2-7; TRBD2 matches at 10 bases. The V gene end was trimmed by 4 bases and the J gene end by 4 bases; junction bases not matched to a gene: 7. CDR1 is MNHNS, CDR2 SASEGT, per germline. The CDR3 consists of 15 residues.

Written as DNA, the CDR3 is TGTGCCAGCAGCTTAGTGGGACAAGGGCCCTACGAGCAGTACTTC. Translation gives CASSLVGQGPYEQYF. This chain links TRBV7-2 with TRBJ2-7, with D perhaps TRBD1 (6 bases). Looked up from germline, CDR1 is SGHTA and CDR2 is FQGNSA. The V end lost 1 base, the J end lost 2 bases, and 12 bases lay between the germline ends. The CDR3 contains 15 residues.

The J gene is TRBJ2-3, the V gene TRBV5-6; 13 nucleotides line up with TRBD2. V trimming: 4 bases; J trimming: 2 bases; junction bases outside the gene matches: 4. The CDR3 sequence is 16 residues long. Germline V CDR1 and CDR2: SGHDT, YYEEEE. CDR3 residues: CASSPGLAGLTDTQYF. Here the CDR3 DNA reads TGTGCCAGCAGCCCGGGACTAGCGGGACTCACAGATACGCAGTATTTT. Full variable domain (rest looked up from reference TRBV5-6 and TRBJ2-3): DAGVTQSPTHLIKTRGQQVTLRCSPKSGHDTVSWYQQALGQGPQFIFQYYEEEERQRGNFPDRFSGHQFPNYSSELNVNALLLGDSALYLCASSPGLAGLTDTQYFGPGTRLTVL.

The rearrangement links TRBV19 to TRBJ1-1; 7 positions agree with TRBD1. Germline V gene sequence: CDR1 LNHDA, CDR2 SQIVND (reference sequence). J was trimmed by 8 bases and V by 0 bases; bases with no gene match: 9. The CDR3 has 15 residues. The CDR3 loop is CASSIDLETGPEAFF. The CDR3, as DNA: TGTGCCAGTAGTATAGATCTGGAGACAGGGCCCGAAGCTTTCTTT.

This sequence joins TRBV10-3 and TRBJ2-7, with D maybe TRBD1 (6 bases). Germline V gene lookup returns CDR1 ENHRY and CDR2 SYGVKD. This CDR3 comprises 16 residues. V lost 2 bases and J lost 3, with 17 bases in between. The CDR3: CAISEDLGDIGYEQYF. CDR3 in DNA: TGTGCCATCAGTGAGGATTTAGGGGACATCGGCTACGAGCAGTACTTC.

The chain uses TRBV14 and TRBJ2-7; D gene unclear. The germline V gene has CDR1 SGHDN and CDR2 FVKESK. The length of the CDR3 is 15 residues. With 3 bases removed from V and 0 bases from J, the gap between germline ends came to 12 bases. The CDR3 region is CASSHGLFSSYEQYF. The CDR3 coding sequence is TGTGCCAGCAGCCACGGCCTTTTTAGCTCCTACGAGCAGTACTTC.

Worth noting for this clone: The sample holds other DNA sequences that translate to the same CDR3. This sequence joins TRBV6-5 and TRBJ2-1; 11 bases are shared with TRBD2. Germline CDR1 is MNHEY and CDR2 is SVGAGI. This CDR3 has 15 amino acids. The J segment lost 6 bases and the V segment lost 3 bases, leaving 4 bases of the junction unmatched. CDR3 amino acids: CASSYLAGGLNEQFF. Here the CDR3 DNA reads TGTGCCAGCAGTTATCTAGCGGGAGGACTCAATGAGCAGTTCTTC.

This sequence joins TRBV11-2 and TRBJ2-7; 12 bases map to TRBD1. The CDR3 extends over 16 amino acids. The germline gives CDR1 SGHAT, CDR2 FQNNGV. The trim removed 4 bases at V and 5 bases at J, leaving 9 bases unmatched. This CDR3 is CASSYDAGTGGHEQYF. CDR3 DNA: TGTGCCAGCAGCTATGATGCCGGGACAGGGGGCCACGAGCAGTACTTC.